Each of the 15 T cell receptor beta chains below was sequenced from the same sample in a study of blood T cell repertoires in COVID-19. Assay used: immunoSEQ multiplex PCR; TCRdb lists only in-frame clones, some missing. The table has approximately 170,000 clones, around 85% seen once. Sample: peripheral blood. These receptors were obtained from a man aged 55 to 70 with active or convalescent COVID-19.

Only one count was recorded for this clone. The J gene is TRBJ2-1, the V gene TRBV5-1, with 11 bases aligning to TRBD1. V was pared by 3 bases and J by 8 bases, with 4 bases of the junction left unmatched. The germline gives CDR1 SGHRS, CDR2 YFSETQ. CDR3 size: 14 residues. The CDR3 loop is CASSSGQGAHEQFF. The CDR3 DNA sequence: TGCGCCAGCAGCTCCGGACAGGGGGCGCATGAGCAGTTCTTC.

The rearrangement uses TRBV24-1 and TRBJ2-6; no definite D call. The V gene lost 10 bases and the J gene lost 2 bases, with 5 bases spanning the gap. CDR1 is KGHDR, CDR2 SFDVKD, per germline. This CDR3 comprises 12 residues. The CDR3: CATSPGANVLTF. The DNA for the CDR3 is TGTGCCACTAGCCCTGGGGCCAACGTCCTGACTTTC.

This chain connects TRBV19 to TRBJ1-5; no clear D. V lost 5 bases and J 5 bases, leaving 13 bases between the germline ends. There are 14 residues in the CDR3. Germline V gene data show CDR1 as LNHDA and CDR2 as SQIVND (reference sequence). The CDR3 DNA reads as TGTGCCAGTAGTCCAGGTGGGCCGGATCAGCCCCAGCATTTT. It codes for CASSPGGPDQPQHF.

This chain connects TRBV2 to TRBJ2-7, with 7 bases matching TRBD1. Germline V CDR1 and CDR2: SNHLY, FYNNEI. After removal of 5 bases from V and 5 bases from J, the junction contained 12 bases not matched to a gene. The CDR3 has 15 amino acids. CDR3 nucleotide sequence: TGTGCCAGCAGTACGGACAGGCTAAACGGTGACGAGCAGTACTTC. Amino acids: CASSTDRLNGDEQYF.

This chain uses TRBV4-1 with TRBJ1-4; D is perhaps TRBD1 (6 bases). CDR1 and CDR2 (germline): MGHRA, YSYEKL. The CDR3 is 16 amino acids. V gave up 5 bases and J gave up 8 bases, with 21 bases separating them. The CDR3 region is CASSSGNRQGMEKLFF. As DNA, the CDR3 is TGCGCCAGCAGCTCAGGGAACCGGCAGGGGATGGAAAAACTGTTTTTT.

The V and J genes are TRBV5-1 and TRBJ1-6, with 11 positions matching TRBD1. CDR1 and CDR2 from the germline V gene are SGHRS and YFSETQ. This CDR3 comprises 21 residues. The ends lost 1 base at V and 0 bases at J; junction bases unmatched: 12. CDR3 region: CASSLYGTGGRLSSYNSPLHF. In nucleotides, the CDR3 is TGCGCCAGCAGCTTGTATGGGACAGGGGGGCGATTAAGCTCCTATAATTCACCCCTCCACTTT.

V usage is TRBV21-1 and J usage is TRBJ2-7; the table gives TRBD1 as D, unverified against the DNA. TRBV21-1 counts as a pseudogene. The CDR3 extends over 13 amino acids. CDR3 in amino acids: CASTPRGNYEQYF. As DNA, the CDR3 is TGTGCCAGCACACCTAGGGGGAACTACGAGCAGTACTTC.

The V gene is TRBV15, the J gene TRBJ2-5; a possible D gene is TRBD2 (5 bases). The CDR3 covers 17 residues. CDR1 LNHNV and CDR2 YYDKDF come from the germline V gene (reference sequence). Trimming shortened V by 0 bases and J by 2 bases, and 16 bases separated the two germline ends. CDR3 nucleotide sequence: TGTGCCACCAGCAGAGATCGGGGTCTGCGGGCTCAAGAGACCCAGTACTTC. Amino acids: CATSRDRGLRAQETQYF. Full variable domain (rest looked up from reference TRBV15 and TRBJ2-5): DAMVIQNPRYQVTQFGKPVTLSCSQTLNHNVMYWYQQKSSQAPKLLFHYYDKDFNNEADTPDNFQSRRPNTSFCFLDIRSPGLGDTAMYLCATSRDRGLRAQETQYFGPGTRLLVL.

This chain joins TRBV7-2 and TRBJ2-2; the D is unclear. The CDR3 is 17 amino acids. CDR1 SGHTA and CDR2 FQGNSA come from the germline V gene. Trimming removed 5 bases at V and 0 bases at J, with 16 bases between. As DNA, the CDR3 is TGTGCCAGCAGCCCACGCCGGAGCCGCGCGAACACCGGGGAGCTGTTTTTT. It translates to CASSPRRSRANTGELFF. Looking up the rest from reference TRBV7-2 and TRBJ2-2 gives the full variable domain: GAGVSQSPSNKVTEKGKDVELRCDPISGHTALYWYRQSLGQGLEFLIYFQGNSAPDKSGLPSDRFSAERTGGSVSTLTIQRTQQEDSAVYLCASSPRRSRANTGELFFGEGSRLTVL.

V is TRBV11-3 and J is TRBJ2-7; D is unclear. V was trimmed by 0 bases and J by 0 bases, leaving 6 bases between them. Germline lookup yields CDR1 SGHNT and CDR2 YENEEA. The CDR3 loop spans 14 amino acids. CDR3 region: CASSLDPTSYEQYF. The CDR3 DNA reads TGTGCCAGCAGCTTAGATCCTACCTCCTACGAGCAGTACTTC.

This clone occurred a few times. The CDR3 coding sequence is TGTGCCAGCAGTGATCAGGGTGTTAGTAACTATGGCTACACCTTC. Encoded protein: CASSDQGVSNYGYTF. This sequence joins TRBV2 and TRBJ1-2; D possibly corresponds to TRBD1 (5 bases). CDR3 length equals 15 residues. CDR1 and CDR2 (germline): SNHLY, FYNNEI. V was shortened by 3 bases and J by 1 base, with 12 bases between the two germline ends. Full variable domain (rest looked up from reference TRBV2 and TRBJ1-2): EPEVTQTPSHQVTQMGQEVILRCVPISNHLYFYWYRQILGQKVEFLVSFYNNEISEKSEIFDDQFSVERPDGSNFTLKIRSTKLEDSAMYFCASSDQGVSNYGYTFGSGTRLTVV.

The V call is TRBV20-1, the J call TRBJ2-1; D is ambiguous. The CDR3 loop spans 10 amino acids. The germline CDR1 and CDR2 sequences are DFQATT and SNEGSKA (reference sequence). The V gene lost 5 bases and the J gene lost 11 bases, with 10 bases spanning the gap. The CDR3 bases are TGCAGTGCTTGGTGGCAGAAGCAGTTCTTC. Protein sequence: CSAWWQKQFF.

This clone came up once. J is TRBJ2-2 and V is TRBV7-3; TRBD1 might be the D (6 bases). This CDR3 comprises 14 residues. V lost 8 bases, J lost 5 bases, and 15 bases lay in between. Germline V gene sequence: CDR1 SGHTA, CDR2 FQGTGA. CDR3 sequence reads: CASRLGQSTGELFF. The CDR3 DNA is TGTGCCAGCCGACTTGGACAGTCTACCGGGGAGCTGTTTTTT.

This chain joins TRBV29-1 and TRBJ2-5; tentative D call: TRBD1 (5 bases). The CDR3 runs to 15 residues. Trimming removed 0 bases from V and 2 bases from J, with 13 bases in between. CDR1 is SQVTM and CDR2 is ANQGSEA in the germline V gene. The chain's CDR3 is CSVEDLLGDQETQYF. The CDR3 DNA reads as TGCAGCGTTGAAGACCTCCTAGGGGATCAAGAGACCCAGTACTTC.

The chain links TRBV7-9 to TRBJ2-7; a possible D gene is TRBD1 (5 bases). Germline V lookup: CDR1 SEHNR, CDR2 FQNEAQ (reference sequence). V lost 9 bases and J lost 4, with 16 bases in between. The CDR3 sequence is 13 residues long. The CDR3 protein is CASSFVGPYEQYF. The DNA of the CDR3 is TGTGCCAGTTCCTTTGTGGGGCCGTACGAGCAGTACTTC. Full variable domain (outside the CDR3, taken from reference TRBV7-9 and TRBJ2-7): DTGVSQNPRHKITKRGQNVTFRCDPISEHNRLYWYRQTLGQGPEFLTYFQNEAQLEKSRLLSDRFSAERPKGSFSTLEIQRTEQGDSAMYLCASSFVGPYEQYFGPGTRLTVT.